This T cell receptor (beta chain) was identified in a study of beta chain features in type 1 diabetes. The study, taken as a whole, reports: TCRB repertoires of naive, central memory and Treg cells appeared more similar among patients than among healthy donors.

Germline values: CDR1 MDHEN, CDR2 SYDVKM. The CDR3 is made up of 15 amino acids. J was trimmed by 0 bases and V by 4 bases; bases with no gene match: 5. Investigators reverse transcribed all isolated RNA, so they sequenced expressed TCRB transcripts. The data were produced by immunoSEQ multiplex PCR, yet TCRdb's version contains in-frame clones alone and is incomplete. This sample has more than 300,000 clones, with around 15% found just once. Remarks on this clone: As yet, its antigen is unknown.

Sorting with CD45RO/CCR7/CD25/CD127/CD95/CD27 yielded naive, central memory, regulatory and stem-like memory CD4+ cells. The receptor was derived from a woman between 18 and 30 years old in good health. This chain connects TRBV28 to TRBJ2-7; 8 nucleotides agree with TRBD2. The sample consisted of naive CD4+ T cells from blood. CDR3 region: CASSSRGGSSYEQYF. The DNA of the CDR3 is TGTGCCAGCAGTTCCCGGGGGGGGAGCTCCTACGAGCAGTACTTC. Full variable domain (rest looked up from reference TRBV28 and TRBJ2-7): DVKVTQSSRYLVKRTGEKVFLECVQDMDHENMFWYRQDPGLGLRLIYFSYDVKMKEKGDIPEGYSVSREKKERFSLILESASTNQTSMYLCASSSRGGSSYEQYFGPGTRLTVT.